The T cell receptor beta chain under discussion was sequenced for a study of Ad26.COV2.S vaccination and SARS-CoV-2 variants. Whole-study context: Donor was assigned to the Ad26.COV2.S arm of trial COV1001. By the intramuscular route, Ad26.COV2.S was given once, or twice 56 days apart. Study outcomes and limitations: Spike-specific TCR breadth ran higher among vaccine recipients than placebo recipients.

The V end was cut by 6 bases, the J end by 5 bases, with 10 bases between. CDR1 MNHEY and CDR2 SVGAGI come from the germline V gene. The CDR3 sequence is 13 residues long. Some clones are missing from TCRdb's copy, which holds only in-frame ones; the method was immunoSEQ multiplex PCR. This repertoire shows fewer than 500,000 clones, roughly 91% found once; its top ten account for roughly 4%. Documented treatment: 15 to 20 received Ad26.COV2.S at low or high dose, single or two shots; about 5 received placebo; per-sample allocation not given. Material that was analyzed had been drawn on day 63 after the first vaccine or placebo injection. Boston supplied an adult donor aged 18-55 years. A remark on this clone: Antigen specificity is unknown.

The source was peripheral blood, collected in a trial of Ad26.COV2.S vaccine versus placebo. The chain employs TRBV6-5 and TRBJ2-2; D is perhaps TRBD1 (5 bases). This TCR derives from a person aged 18 to 59 who received the Ad26.COV2.S COVID-19 vaccine or a placebo. The CDR3 nucleotides are TGTGCCAGCAGATTAGCAGGGACCGGGGAGCTGTTTTTT. This encodes CASRLAGTGELFF.